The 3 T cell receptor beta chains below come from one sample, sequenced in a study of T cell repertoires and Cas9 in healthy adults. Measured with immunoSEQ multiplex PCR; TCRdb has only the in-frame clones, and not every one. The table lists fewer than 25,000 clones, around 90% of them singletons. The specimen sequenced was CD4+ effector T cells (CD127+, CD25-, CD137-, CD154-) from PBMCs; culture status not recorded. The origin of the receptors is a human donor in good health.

The CDR3 region is CASSSVPGTEAFF. The CDR3 nucleotides are TGTGCCAGTAGTTCGGTCCCGGGCACTGAAGCTTTCTTT. The chain joins TRBV19 to TRBJ1-1; D remains unclear. The CDR3 totals 13 residues. Germline loops: CDR1 LNHDA, CDR2 SQIVND (reference sequence). V shed 5 bases and J shed 4 bases, with 11 bases lying between them.

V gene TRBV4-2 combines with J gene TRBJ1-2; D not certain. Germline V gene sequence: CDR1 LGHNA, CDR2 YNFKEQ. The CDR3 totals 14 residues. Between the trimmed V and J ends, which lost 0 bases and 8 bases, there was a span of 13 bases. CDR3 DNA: TGTGCCAGCAGCCAAGATCATGCTTCGGGCGGCTACACCTTC. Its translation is CASSQDHASGGYTF.

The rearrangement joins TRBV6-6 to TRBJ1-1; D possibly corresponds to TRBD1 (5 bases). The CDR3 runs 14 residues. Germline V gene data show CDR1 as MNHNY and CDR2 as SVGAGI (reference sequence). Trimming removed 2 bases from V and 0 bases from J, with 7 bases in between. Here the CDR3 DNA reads TGTGCCAGCAGTTACGGGGCTATGAACACTGAAGCTTTCTTT. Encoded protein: CASSYGAMNTEAFF.